This T cell receptor (beta chain) was found in a study of OX40 agonist ivuxolimab in advanced cancers. TCRdb's copy holds only in-frame clones and misses some; the assay was immunoSEQ multiplex PCR. The table records 95,000 to 150,000 clones, over 85% of them present only once. This CDR3 has 14 amino acids. Germline V CDR1 and CDR2: SGHVS, FQNEAQ. The V and J ends lost 2 bases and 5 bases respectively, with 12 bases between them. Material: CD4+ or CD8+ T cells sorted from blood, obtained in a trial of the OX40 agonist ivuxolimab. This chain connects TRBV7-8 to TRBJ2-5; D might be TRBD1 (5 bases). This TCR derives from an adult with an advanced solid tumor such as melanoma, head and neck, liver or kidney cancer. The CDR3 here is CASSLQTVGETQYF. The DNA of the CDR3 is TGTGCCAGCAGCTTACAGACAGTTGGGGAGACCCAGTACTTC.